The clone carrying this T cell receptor beta chain was picked up a small number of times. 60 Vbeta and 13 Jbeta primers were used in PCR. Sequenced by immunoSEQ multiplex PCR; TCRdb stores in-frame clones only, minus some. This table has 210,000 or so clones, 60% to 80% appearing once. The sample comes from a study of cytomegalovirus exposure and HLA in healthy donors. The CDR3 contains 15 residues. The V gene end was trimmed by 8 bases and the J gene end by 4 bases; junction bases not matched to a gene: 5. Germline V gene data show CDR1 as MNHEY and CDR2 as SVGAGI. Sequencing was carried out using PBMCs. This clonotype was obtained from a man aged 18 to 30 in good health and CMV-seronegative. This chain uses TRBV6-5 with TRBJ2-5, with TRBD2 matching over 15 bases. CDR3 nucleotide sequence: TGTGCCAGCTCGGGACTAGCGGGAGGTGGAGAGACCCAGTACTTC. Translating it yields CASSGLAGGGETQYF.